This TCR beta chain was sequenced for a study of blood T cells in healthy people across ages. For this clonotype: As yet, its antigen is unknown.

For the second PCR, which ran for 7 to 11 cycles, a sample-barcoded 5' primer and a J-beta primer mix were used. The yield of each sample was at least 2.5 million CDR3-containing paired-end reads. Via MiXCR, TCRdb re-called the 5' RACE reads, giving one row per CDR3 protein. The sample has around 800,000 distinct CDR3 sequences; 44% are singletons. Study-wide points: TCR beta diversity correlated strongly with naive T cell percentage. No one knew whether donors had CMV, which possibly confounded expanded clonotype changes. Naive CD4+ cells and diversity were both higher in long-lived donors than in aged donors.

Germline loops: CDR1 MNHNS, CDR2 SASEGT. V shed 5 bases and J 2 bases; nucleotides not matched to a gene: 14. This CDR3 contains 18 residues. This TCR came from a man in his sixties in good health. Sequencing was performed on blood. The V call is TRBV6-1, the J call TRBJ2-7, with 11 bases that match TRBD2. CDR3 bases: TGTGCCAGCAGTCTTTATACTAGCGGGGGCCAGAGGGCCTACGAGCAGTACTTC. Translated, it gives CASSLYTSGGQRAYEQYF.